The sequence of this T cell receptor (beta chain) was determined in a study of CD8 T cells in Susac syndrome. In blood CD8+ and CD4+ T cells, TCR beta underwent sequencing. It was negative isolation that provided the CD8+ and CD4+ T cells, whereas TEMRA cells were enriched by FACS. Germline CDR1 and CDR2: MDHEN and SYDVKM. The CDR3 spans 12 residues. Trimming cost V 10 bases and J 2 bases; bases outside gene matches: 3. When the RNA was reverse transcribed, random hexamers were used with an input of roughly 0.45 to 1 ug. Across 54 Vbeta and 13 Jbeta, immunoSEQ multiplex PCR amplified TCR beta CDR3. Each CDR3 protein is one row after TCRdb ran MiXCR on the immunoSEQ multiplex PCR reads. The sample yields 100,000 to 150,000 distinct CDR3 sequences, nearly 95% seen once. For this clonotype: What it recognizes is unknown.

Whole-study results and caveats: It was acknowledged in the study that its TCR sequencing and HLA analysis involved a relatively small number of individuals.

Sequenced input: CD4+ T cells from PBMCs. This sequence was found in a human donor in good health. The genes are TRBV28 and TRBJ2-5, with TRBD1 matching over 8 bases. CDR3 DNA sequence: TGTGCCACCAGACAGGGGCAAGAGACCCAGTACTTC. Amino acids: CATRQGQETQYF.